The 32 T cell receptor beta chains in this list originate from one sample, sequenced in a study of Graves' ophthalmopathy and Graves' hyperthyroidism. Researchers took RNA transcripts and amplified TCR beta CDR3 regions from them. Second-round multiplex PCR came after first-round RT-PCR with HTBI primers. One entry per CDR3 protein results from TCRdb running MiXCR on the multiplex PCR reads. Seen here are 450,000 to 600,000 distinct CDR3 sequences, less than 45% observed once, and the top ten hold 4% to 5%. The sample comprised peripheral blood or thyroid tissue (not recorded which). The origin of the receptors is an adult man with Graves' hyperthyroidism.

This clonotype has at least ten counts. The chain's CDR3 is CASNTPGTHAFF. CDR3 sequence (DNA): TGTGCCAGCAACACCCCCGGGACACACGCTTTCTTT. The chain uses TRBV12-3 or TRBV12-4 and TRBJ1-1, with D perhaps matching TRBD1 (6 bases). With 7 bases removed from V and 11 bases from J, the gap between germline ends came to 17 bases. There are 12 residues in the CDR3.

This clonotype has ten or more counts. The chain has TRBV12-3 or TRBV12-4 and TRBJ1-1, with TRBD1 as a possible D gene (6 bases). The CDR3 runs to 15 residues. The V and J ends lost 1 base and 1 base respectively, with 10 bases between them. The CDR3 DNA is TGTGCCAGCAGTTTAGACAGGGCTGGGAACACTGAAGCTTTCTTT. Protein: CASSLDRAGNTEAFF.

This clonotype occurred many times. The chain has TRBV29-1 and TRBJ2-2; 9 bases map to TRBD1. Germline-derived CDR1 and CDR2 are SQVTM and ANQGSEA. This CDR3 contains 12 residues. The CDR3 region is CSTGGSTGELFF. The CDR3 nucleotides read TGCAGTACAGGGGGCTCGACCGGGGAGCTGTTTTTT.

Comment on this clonotype: The CDR3 does not end in the conserved phenylalanine or tryptophan, so this is likely a read error. It is unclear where the CDR3 begins or ends on the DNA, so no DNA is shown, and the CDR3 is as TCRdb lists it. The J gene is TRBJ1-2, the V gene TRBV2; the table's TRBD1 call for D was not verified on the DNA. Including both end residues, the CDR3 is 9 amino acids long. Per germline, CDR1 SNHLY and CDR2 FYNNEI. The CDR3: CASSRTGVA.

The V gene is TRBV5-1, the J gene TRBJ2-7; no definite D call. Deletions cut 4 bases from V and 0 bases from J, with 11 bases between. Germline CDR1 reads SGHRS; CDR2 reads YFSETQ. The CDR3 runs 14 residues. The CDR3 DNA follows: TGCGCCAGCAGCCTGCAGGCCTCCTCCTACGAGCAGTACTTC. This encodes CASSLQASSYEQYF. Variable domain in full (rest from reference TRBV5-1 and TRBJ2-7): KAGVTQTPRYLIKTRGQQVTLSCSPISGHRSVSWYQQTPGQGLQFLFEYFSETQRNKGNFPGRFSGRQFSNSRSEMNVSTLELGDSALYLCASSLQASSYEQYFGPGTRLTVT.

DNA for the CDR3: TGCGCCAGCAGCGGGGGGCCGGAGGGTTACACCGGGGAGCTGTTTTTT. It encodes CASSGGPEGYTGELFF. The chain is built from TRBV5-1 and TRBJ2-2; D may be TRBD1 or TRBD2 (6 bases each). There are 16 residues in the CDR3. Germline CDR1 and CDR2: SGHRS and YFSETQ. V lost 4 bases and J 3 bases, leaving 16 bases between the germline ends.

V usage is TRBV29-1 and J usage is TRBJ2-7; possible D gene TRBD1, 5 bases. Trimming took off 8 bases at V and 2 bases at J, with 10 bases between the two ends. The length of the CDR3 is 11 residues. Germline V gene sequence: CDR1 SQVTM, CDR2 ANQGSEA. The CDR3 DNA follows: TGCAGCCCCGGACAAGCCTACGAGCAGTACTTC. As protein: CSPGQAYEQYF.

The V call is TRBV10-2, the J call TRBJ2-2; 10 bases align to TRBD2. Per the germline V gene, CDR1 is WSHSY and CDR2 is SAAADI. CDR3 length: 17 residues. After removal of 6 bases from V and 2 bases from J, the junction contained 9 bases not matched to a gene. CDR3 bases: TGCGCCAGCAGCCAACAACTAGCGGGGCTCAACACCGGGGAGCTGTTTTTT. Translating gives CASSQQLAGLNTGELFF.

Comments on this clonotype: A read error is likely, as this CDR3 ends without the conserved phenylalanine or tryptophan. The DNA is omitted, as the CDR3 cannot be located on it reliably, and the CDR3 follows TCRdb's listing. The V call is TRBV15, the J call TRBJ2-7. Inclusive of both ends, the CDR3 amounts to 8 amino acids. CDR1 is LNHNV and CDR2 is YYDKDF in the germline V gene (reference sequence). CDR3 amino acids: CATSRDRA.

This clonotype was detected many times. This may stem from a read error, because a much larger clone lies one nucleotide away. The chain has TRBV24-1 and TRBJ1-1, with TRBD1 identical over 7 bases. CDR3 size: 15 residues. The V gene end was trimmed by 6 bases and the J gene end by 5 bases; junction bases not matched to a gene: 11. The germline V gene encodes CDR1 KGHDR and CDR2 SFDVKD. The CDR3 region has the DNA TGTGCCACCAGTAATTCGACAGGGCGTTTTACTGAAGCTTTCTTT. Translated, it gives CATSNSTGRFTEAFF.

This chain joins TRBV15 and TRBJ1-2; perhaps TRBD1 as D (5 bases). Deletions cut 3 bases from V and 6 bases from J, with 14 bases between. Germline CDR1 is LNHNV and CDR2 is YYDKDF (reference sequence). This CDR3 region has 14 residues. CDR3 sequence (DNA): TGTGCCACCAGCAGTTTAGGGGCAGGGAATGGCTACACCTTC. Translated, it gives CATSSLGAGNGYTF.

The chain joins TRBV15 to TRBJ2-7, with TRBD1 matching 7 bases. The ends lost 3 bases at V and 7 bases at J; junction bases unmatched: 12. This CDR3 is 15 amino acids long. CDR1 LNHNV and CDR2 YYDKDF come from the germline V gene (reference sequence). CDR3 region: CATSSVHRGVGEQYF. Here the CDR3 DNA reads TGTGCCACCAGCAGCGTACACAGGGGCGTCGGAGAGCAGTACTTC.

In its sample, this clonotype was seen many times. Written as DNA, the CDR3 is TGTGCCATCAGTGAGTCTAGGAACTACTACGAGCAGTACTTC. It yields the protein CAISESRNYYEQYF. V gene TRBV10-3 combines with J gene TRBJ2-7; D call uncertain. This CDR3 has 14 residues. V gave up 0 bases and J gave up 3 bases, with 9 bases separating them. The germline V gene encodes CDR1 ENHRY and CDR2 SYGVKD.

The chain joins TRBV7-3 to TRBJ1-2; no reliable D call. From germline, CDR1 is SGHTA and CDR2 FQGTGA. The CDR3 is 12 residues long. Trimming took 4 bases from V and 8 from J, leaving 11 bases between them. The chain's CDR3 is CASSSAREGYTF. The CDR3 coding sequence is TGTGCCAGCAGCTCCGCGAGGGAGGGCTACACCTTC.

The chain carries TRBV19 and TRBJ2-7, with D perhaps matching TRBD1 or TRBD2 (6 bases each). With 5 bases removed from V and 2 bases from J, the gap between germline ends came to 19 bases. This CDR3 has 16 residues. Germline values: CDR1 LNHDA, CDR2 SQIVND (reference sequence). The CDR3: CASSFRSSDRPYEQYF. DNA of the CDR3: TGTGCCAGTAGTTTCCGTTCTAGCGACAGGCCCTACGAGCAGTACTTC.

Concerning this clonotype itself: A single base separates this from a much larger clone, so it may be a read error. V usage is TRBV7-6 and J usage is TRBJ2-2; the D gene could be TRBD1 or TRBD2 (5 bases each). Germline V lookup: CDR1 SGHVS, CDR2 FNYEAQ. This CDR3 is built from 13 residues. The CDR3 nucleotides are TGTGCCAGCAGCTTAAGGTCCACCGGGGCGCTGTTTTTT. It translates to CASSLRSTGALFF.

The V and J genes are TRBV5-1 and TRBJ1-5, with a tentative D call TRBD1 (6 bases). V lost 1 base and J 2 bases, leaving 13 bases between the germline ends. The CDR3 loop spans 16 amino acids. Germline V gene lookup returns CDR1 SGHRS and CDR2 YFSETQ. The CDR3 region is CASSLRAQGGNQPQHF. In DNA, the CDR3 is TGCGCCAGCAGCTTGAGGGCACAGGGAGGCAATCAGCCCCAGCATTTT.

This clonotype was seen repeatedly, ten times or more. This chain joins TRBV11-2 and TRBJ2-5; a possible D gene is TRBD1 (5 bases). Looked up from germline, CDR1 is SGHAT and CDR2 is FQNNGV. The CDR3 runs to 16 residues. V dropped 1 base and J dropped 4 bases, with 16 bases sitting between them. The CDR3 bases are TGTGCCAGCAGCTTAGGGTTAGACAGCCTGAGAGAGACCCAGTACTTC. Translated: CASSLGLDSLRETQYF.

In this sample, this clonotype turned up many times. This chain connects TRBV2 to TRBJ1-2; D perhaps matches TRBD1 (5 bases). V lost 8 bases to trimming and J lost 0 bases, with 10 bases between them. Germline V gene lookup returns CDR1 SNHLY and CDR2 FYNNEI. The CDR3 has 13 amino acids. The CDR3 here is CASWWGPNYGYTF. The CDR3 DNA reads TGTGCCAGCTGGTGGGGCCCTAACTATGGCTACACCTTC.

This clonotype was counted many times. J is TRBJ2-7 and V is TRBV6-6, with 9 bases that match TRBD1. After removal of 6 bases from V and 5 bases from J, the junction contained 11 bases not matched to a gene. This CDR3 comprises 15 residues. Germline V gene sequence: CDR1 MNHNY, CDR2 SVGAGI (reference sequence). CDR3 in amino acids: CASSKPGQGRHEQYF. The CDR3 DNA reads TGTGCCAGCAGCAAACCGGGACAGGGACGCCACGAGCAGTACTTC.

Ten or more counts support this clonotype. The chain employs TRBV7-9 and TRBJ1-2; maybe TRBD1 (5 bases). CDR1 SEHNR and CDR2 FQNEAQ come from the germline V gene (reference sequence). V was clipped by 8 bases and J by 6 bases, with 10 bases between them. This CDR3 has 11 amino acids. The DNA of the CDR3 is TGTGCCAGCCGGACAACTCATGGCTACACCTTC. Translating it yields CASRTTHGYTF.

This clonotype was found a few times. This chain joins TRBV7-9 and TRBJ2-7, with 10 bases aligning to TRBD2. The CDR3 loop spans 14 amino acids. The V gene's germline CDR1 is SEHNR and CDR2 FQNEAQ (reference sequence). Trimming cost V 1 base and J 3 bases; bases outside gene matches: 0. The CDR3 nucleotides are TGTGCCAGCAGCTTAGTAGCGGGGGGCTACGAGCAGTACTTC. This translates into CASSLVAGGYEQYF. The whole variable domain, filled in from reference TRBV7-9 and TRBJ2-7, reads DTGVSQNPRHKITKRGQNVTFRCDPISEHNRLYWYRQTLGQGPEFLTYFQNEAQLEKSRLLSDRFSAERPKGSFSTLEIQRTEQGDSAMYLCASSLVAGGYEQYFGPGTRLTVT.

This chain connects TRBV12-3 or TRBV12-4 to TRBJ1-4; tentative D call: TRBD1 (6 bases). This CDR3 region has 17 residues. DNA of the CDR3: TGTGCTAGTGGTTTGGTACAGGATCAGCAGGGGAGAGAAAAACTGTTTTTT. Translated, it gives CASGLVQDQQGREKLFF.

Of note for this clonotype: Possible read error: a much larger clone is one base away. The chain recombines TRBV7-6 with TRBJ2-7; D not certain. Trimming left V 5 bases short and J 2 bases short, with 13 bases between. This CDR3 is 14 amino acids long. CDR1 is SGHVS, CDR2 FNYEAQ, per germline. The CDR3 here is CASSLRRSPYEQYF. In DNA, the CDR3 is TGTGCCAGCAGCCTGCGACGGAGCCCCTACGAGCAGTACTTC.

This clonotype was detected only once. This chain joins TRBV11-1 and TRBJ2-5; 9 bases align to TRBD1. The germline CDR1 and CDR2 sequences are SGHAT and FQDESV (reference sequence). The CDR3 runs 15 residues. J lost 5 bases, V lost 5 bases, and 9 bases had no gene match. CDR3 in DNA: TGTGCCAGCAGCAGTGGACAGGGGACTAATGAGACCCAGTACTTC. Translating gives CASSSGQGTNETQYF. The variable domain in full, with the rest retrieved from reference TRBV11-1 and TRBJ2-5, is EAEVAQSPRYKITEKSQAVAFWCDPISGHATLYWYRQILGQGPELLVQFQDESVVDDSQLPKDRFSAERLKGVDSTLKIQPAELGDSAMYLCASSSGQGTNETQYFGPGTRLLVL.

This clonotype was seen at least ten times. The chain couples TRBV10-3 to TRBJ2-7; 8 bases line up with TRBD2. The CDR3 is 17 residues long. CDR1 ENHRY and CDR2 SYGVKD come from the germline V gene. V was pared by 4 bases and J by 2 bases, with 13 bases of the junction left unmatched. The CDR3 region has the DNA TGTGCCATCAGTGGTAGAGCTGGGGGGACTAGTACCTACGAGCAGTACTTC. It yields the protein CAISGRAGGTSTYEQYF.

This clonotype has a handful of counts. This chain joins TRBV24-1 and TRBJ2-2; D not certain. This CDR3 has 15 residues. Trimming took off 0 bases at V and 1 base at J, with 5 bases between the two ends. CDR1 and CDR2 (germline): KGHDR, SFDVKD. CDR3 coding DNA: TGTGCCACCAGTGATTTGGCCAGGAACACCGGGGAGCTGTTTTTT. Amino acid sequence: CATSDLARNTGELFF.

A remark on this clonotype: A much larger clone lies one base from this, so it may be a read error. The J gene is TRBJ2-7, the V gene TRBV9; 9 bases line up with TRBD1. The CDR3 is made up of 13 amino acids. V lost 4 bases, J lost 5 bases, and 4 bases stayed unmatched. Per germline, CDR1 SGDLS and CDR2 YYNGEE. CDR3 residues: CASSRDRVDEQYF. The CDR3 DNA sequence: TGTGCCAGCAGCCGGGACAGGGTTGACGAGCAGTACTTC.

This sequence joins TRBV10-3 and TRBJ2-5; the match to TRBD1 covers 8 bases. The V gene end was trimmed by 10 bases and the J gene end by 6 bases; junction bases not matched to a gene: 4. The CDR3 spans 11 residues. Per the germline V gene, CDR1 is ENHRY and CDR2 is SYGVKD. CDR3 sequence (DNA): TGTGCCACAGGGGGCGGGCAGACCCAGTACTTC. Protein: CATGGGQTQYF.

This clonotype was observed a single time. CDR3 nucleotides: TGCAGTCCCACGGGGGGGGGTATCACTGAAGCTTTCTTT. It encodes CSPTGGGITEAFF. The chain employs TRBV20-1 and TRBJ1-1; the D gene is possibly TRBD1 (5 bases). This CDR3 is 13 amino acids long. The V end lost 8 bases, the J end lost 4 bases, and 17 bases lay between the germline ends. Germline V gene lookup returns CDR1 DFQATT and CDR2 SNEGSKA (reference sequence).

The table lists this clonotype with many counts. This rearrangement joins TRBV20-1 to TRBJ2-5; 7 nucleotides line up with TRBD2. The V segment lost 5 bases and the J segment 5 bases; nucleotides outside the gene matches: 11. CDR1 is DFQATT and CDR2 is SNEGSKA in the germline V gene (reference sequence). The CDR3 is made up of 14 amino acids. The CDR3 here is CSAPDFGGSETQYF. CDR3 sequence (DNA): TGCAGTGCTCCCGACTTCGGGGGGAGTGAGACCCAGTACTTC.

A note on this clonotype: One end of the junction fails to match germline, which may point to a read error. The chain combines TRBV5-1 with TRBJ2-2; D unresolved. The CDR3 totals 12 residues. CDR1 is SGHRS and CDR2 is YFSETQ in the germline V gene. The CDR3 sequence is CASSLQNGEQFF. The CDR3 coding sequence is TGCGCCAGCAGCTTGCAGAACGGTGAGCAGTTTTTT.